This T cell receptor beta chain comes out of a study of OX40 agonist ivuxolimab in advanced cancers. Regarding the study as a whole: Among the lowest peripheral clonal expansion occurred in 0.1-3.0 mg/kg partial responders.

Trimming stripped 2 bases from V and 2 bases from J, with 10 bases between. The germline V gene has CDR1 LNHDA and CDR2 SQIVND (reference sequence). The CDR3 is 16 amino acids. The data were produced by immunoSEQ multiplex PCR, yet TCRdb's version contains in-frame clones alone and is incomplete. Altogether about 89,000 clones are present, approximately 90% being singletons, with the ten largest covering around 0.71%. On this clone itself: The antigen remains undetermined.

The receptor comes from an adult with an advanced solid tumor such as melanoma, head and neck, liver or kidney cancer. Specimen: CD4+ or CD8+ T cells sorted from blood, collected in a trial of the OX40 agonist ivuxolimab. The V gene is TRBV19, the J gene TRBJ2-6; D is undetermined. The CDR3 DNA reads TGTGCCAGTAGTATATCCTTCGGGCCTGGGGCCAACGTCCTGACTTTC. Its translation is CASSISFGPGANVLTF.